The 5 T cell receptor beta chains in this list originate from one sample, sequenced in a study of CD8+CD57+ T cells in acquired aplastic anemia. For CDR3 and TCR beta VDJ profiling, genomic DNA was the template used. One entry per CDR3 protein, called by TCRdb with MiXCR from the reads. The table has 190,000 or so distinct CDR3 sequences, around 60% seen once. The sample comprised sorted CD4+, CD8+, or CD8+CD57+ T cells (not recorded which) from PBMCs. The source of these receptors is a human donor in good health.

This clonotype was seen at least ten times. The chain joins TRBV6-1 to TRBJ2-7; perhaps TRBD2 as D (6 bases). The CDR3 runs 16 residues. Trimming removed 3 bases from V and 2 bases from J, with 17 bases in between. Germline CDR1 reads MNHNS; CDR2 reads SASEGT. The CDR3 DNA reads TGTGCCAGCAGTGATTCGGACCCGGGAGCGCCCTACGAGCAGTACTTC. Translation: CASSDSDPGAPYEQYF.

V gene TRBV7-2 combines with J gene TRBJ2-1, with D possibly TRBD2 on 5 matching bases. The CDR3 length is 14 residues. The V gene lost 2 bases and the J gene lost 9 bases, with 14 bases spanning the gap. Per the germline V gene, CDR1 is SGHTA and CDR2 is FQGNSA. The CDR3 coding sequence is TGTGCCAGCAGCTTAACCTCCCGGGAAGGTGAGCAGTTCTTC. Protein product: CASSLTSREGEQFF.

This clonotype came up many times. The chain's CDR3 is CARGRGGLHNEQFF. In nucleotides, the CDR3 is TGTGCCAGGGGGCGGGGGGGTCTGCACAATGAGCAGTTCTTC. The gene calls are TRBV12-3 or TRBV12-4 and TRBJ2-1; 9 bases are shared with TRBD2. CDR3 length equals 14 residues. After removal of 9 bases from V and 5 bases from J, the junction contained 8 bases not matched to a gene.

A few counts support this clonotype. A much larger clone is a single base away; this may be a read error. The CDR3, as DNA: TGTGCCAGCAGCTCGCAGGGAAAACCCTACGGGCAGTACTTC. This sequence encodes CASSSQGKPYGQYF. The chain uses TRBV11-2 and TRBJ2-7; D might be TRBD1 (5 bases). The germline gives CDR1 SGHAT, CDR2 FQNNGV. The CDR3 runs 14 residues. The whole variable domain, filled in from reference TRBV11-2 and TRBJ2-7, reads EAGVAQSPRYKIIEKRQSVAFWCNPISGHATLYWYQQILGQGPKLLIQFQNNGVVDDSQLPKDRFSAERLKGVDSTLKIQPAKLEDSAVYLCASSSQGKPYGQYFGPGTRLTVT.

This sequence joins TRBV7-6 and TRBJ2-2; D not certain. V gave up 1 base and J gave up 6 bases, with 12 bases separating them. From germline, CDR1 is SGHVS and CDR2 FNYEAQ. The CDR3 is made up of 15 amino acids. CDR3 sequence (DNA): TGTGCCAGCAGCTTAGACCTCACTCGTCCCGGGGAGCTGTTTTTT. This gives the protein CASSLDLTRPGELFF.